These T cell receptor beta chains were read from a single sample in a study of blood T cell repertoires in COVID-19. Repertoires were generated with immunoSEQ multiplex PCR, while TCRdb's copy carries only in-frame clones and drops some. The table includes just over 80,000 clones, 81% detected once. Sequencing was performed on peripheral blood. The receptors stem from an elderly man with acute or convalescent COVID-19. Each CDR3 is given with its conserved first and last residue. The D gene is left open where the match is weak. Clone size is shown for a subset of rows, as once, few, many or a class of expanded clone.

18 TRBJ2-7 TRBD1 TRBV7-2 - CASSSAGTGGPKSYEQYF TGTGCCAGCAGCTCGGCCGGGACAGGGGGCCCTAAAAGTTACGAGCAGTACTTC
18 TRBJ2-6 TRBD1 TRBV18 - CASSRSAGGVSGANVLTF TGTGCCAGCTCACGGTCGGCAGGGGGTGTCTCTGGGGCCAACGTCCTGACTTTC
19 TRBJ2-1 - TRBV7-2 once CASSLKPRQNKGIQDEQFF TGTGCCAGCAGCTTAAAACCCCGACAGAATAAGGGGATACAAGATGAGCAGTTCTTC
17 TRBJ1-1 TRBD1 TRBV3-1/TRBV3-2 - CASSQDKWGQFHTEAFF TGTGCCAGCAGCCAAGATAAATGGGGACAGTTTCACACTGAAGCTTTCTTT
17 TRBJ2-1 TRBD1 TRBV2 - CASLMRDRQSSYNEQFF TGTGCCAGTCTGATGAGGGACAGGCAAAGCTCCTACAATGAGCAGTTCTTC
14 TRBJ2-1 - TRBV13 - CASSLYGSSNEQFF TGTGCCAGCAGCTTATACGGGAGCAGCAATGAGCAGTTCTTC
13 TRBJ1-2 - TRBV9 - CASSVNGGSGYTF TGTGCCAGCAGCGTAAACGGGGGGTCTGGCTACACCTTC
12 TRBJ2-1 - TRBV12-3/TRBV12-4 - CASSLTRNEQFF TGTGCCAGCAGTTTAACCCGGAATGAGCAGTTCTTC
16 TRBJ2-5 - TRBV11-2 - CASSLVEGGGEETQYF TGTGCCAGCAGCTTAGTCGAGGGTGGCGGGGAGGAGACCCAGTACTTC
14 TRBJ2-5 - TRBV7-3 - CASSLRAGQETQYF TGTGCCAGCAGCTTAAGGGCGGGCCAAGAGACCCAGTACTTC
13 TRBJ2-1 - TRBV2 - CASSAYSYNEQFF TGTGCCAGCAGTGCGTACTCCTACAATGAGCAGTTCTTC
15 TRBJ2-1 TRBD2 TRBV29-1 - CSVGGTSGRASEQFF TGCAGCGTGGGGGGGACTAGCGGGAGGGCCAGTGAGCAGTTCTTC
14 TRBJ2-1 - TRBV29-1 once CSVDAGESLNEQFF TGCAGCGTTGATGCAGGGGAAAGCCTGAACGAGCAGTTCTTC
14 TRBJ2-7 - TRBV28 - CASSSPLGSYEQYF TGTGCCAGCAGCTCCCCCCTCGGCTCCTACGAGCAGTACTTC
18 TRBJ2-1 - TRBV15 - CATSRDYPGLGKSNEQFF TGTGCCACCAGCAGAGATTACCCGGGACTGGGAAAAAGCAATGAGCAGTTCTTC
14 TRBJ1-1 - TRBV18 once CASSPTSEPTEAFF TGTGCCAGCTCCCCTACGTCCGAACCCACTGAAGCTTTCTTT
16 TRBJ1-1 - TRBV5-1 - CASSSDGGLLNTEAFF TGCGCCAGCAGCTCCGACGGAGGTCTCCTTAACACTGAAGCTTTCTTT
14 TRBJ2-7 - TRBV5-1 - CASSLGGAPYEQYF TGCGCCAGCAGCTTAGGAGGGGCCCCCTACGAGCAGTACTTC
18 TRBJ2-2 TRBD1 TRBV24-1 - CATSDGTASSFGTGELFF TGTGCCACCAGTGATGGGACAGCATCGTCCTTCGGCACCGGGGAGCTGTTTTTT
15 TRBJ1-1 TRBD1 TRBV10-1 once CASSDRGTGATEAFF TGCGCCAGCAGTGACAGAGGGACAGGGGCTACTGAAGCTTTCTTT
16 TRBJ2-7 TRBD1 TRBV28 - CASSRTGQWGSAEQYF TGTGCCAGCAGTCGGACAGGGCAATGGGGGTCGGCCGAGCAGTACTTC
16 TRBJ2-7 - TRBV9 - CASSVGQWASVYEQYF TGTGCCAGCAGCGTAGGGCAGTGGGCTAGCGTTTACGAGCAGTACTTC
15 TRBJ2-7 TRBD1 TRBV10-1 few CASSEEGDRGSGQYF TGCGCCAGCAGTGAGGAGGGAGACAGGGGCTCGGGGCAGTACTTC
14 TRBJ1-1 - TRBV7-2 - CASSLEPLNTEAFF TGTGCCAGCAGCTTGGAGCCTTTGAACACTGAAGCTTTCTTT
15 TRBJ2-5 TRBD1 TRBV5-5 - CASSPVGTGHGAQYF TGTGCCAGCAGCCCAGTGGGGACAGGGCACGGGGCCCAGTACTTC
16 TRBJ1-3 TRBD1 TRBV5-1 - CASSTGTALSGNTIYF TGCGCCAGCAGCACCGGGACAGCTCTCTCTGGAAACACCATATATTTT
14 TRBJ2-3 - TRBV5-1 - CASSPGGSTDTQYF TGCGCCAGCAGCCCCGGAGGGAGCACAGATACGCAGTATTTT
14 TRBJ2-7 - TRBV5-1 - CASSRGDRSYEQYF TGCGCCAGCAGCCGGGGGGACAGGTCCTACGAGCAGTACTTC
17 TRBJ1-1 TRBD1 TRBV18 - CASSPRVIGGAGSEAFF TGTGCCAGCTCACCCCGTGTTATAGGGGGCGCAGGATCTGAAGCTTTCTTT
17 TRBJ1-1 TRBD1 TRBV28 - CASSLPGQGRPRTEAFF TGTGCCAGCAGTTTGCCGGGACAGGGGAGACCTCGGACTGAAGCTTTCTTT
15 TRBJ1-5 - TRBV5-1 - CASSLGPAGLQPQHF TGCGCCAGCAGCTTGGGACCTGCTGGGCTTCAGCCCCAGCATTTT
16 TRBJ2-2 - TRBV5-1 - CASSLASGANTGELFF TGCGCCAGCAGCTTGGCTTCGGGGGCGAACACCGGGGAGCTGTTTTTT
13 TRBJ1-1 - TRBV6-5 - CASSYTGGQGAFF TGTGCCAGCAGTTACACGGGGGGCCAAGGAGCTTTCTTT
15 TRBJ1-2 - TRBV14 - CASSRRQSVNYGYTF TGTGCCAGCAGCCGCCGACAATCCGTTAACTATGGCTACACCTTC
14 TRBJ2-5 TRBD2 TRBV19 many CASSITSGTETQYF TGTGCCAGTAGTATTACTAGCGGGACGGAGACCCAGTACTTC
15 TRBJ2-4 TRBD1 TRBV10-3 - CAISEFGTGVDIQYF TGTGCCATCAGTGAATTTGGGACAGGGGTAGACATTCAGTACTTC
16 TRBJ1-3 - TRBV4-3 - CASSQDVHSSGNTIYF TGCGCCAGCAGCCAAGATGTGCACTCGTCCGGAAACACCATATATTTT
13 TRBJ1-2 - TRBV29-1 - CSVVGGVGLGYTF TGCAGCGTTGTAGGAGGGGTCGGGCTTGGCTACACCTTC
13 TRBJ1-6 - TRBV5-1 - CASSLKLDSPLHF TGCGCCAGCAGCCTGAAGCTGGATTCACCCCTCCACTTT
14 TRBJ1-2 - TRBV7-2 - CASSPPRGYYGYTF TGTGCCAGCAGCCCTCCCAGGGGATACTATGGCTACACCTTC
16 TRBJ2-1 TRBD2 TRBV28 - CASSSPSSGTYNEQFF TGTGCCAGCAGTTCCCCTTCTAGCGGGACCTACAATGAGCAGTTCTTC
16 TRBJ2-7 TRBD1 TRBV15 many CATSGTFWDRADEQYF TGTGCCACCAGCGGTACCTTCTGGGACAGGGCTGACGAGCAGTACTTC
14 TRBJ1-6 TRBD1 TRBV2 - CASRGGTGNSPLHF TGTGCCAGCAGGGGAGGGACAGGGAATTCACCCCTCCACTTT